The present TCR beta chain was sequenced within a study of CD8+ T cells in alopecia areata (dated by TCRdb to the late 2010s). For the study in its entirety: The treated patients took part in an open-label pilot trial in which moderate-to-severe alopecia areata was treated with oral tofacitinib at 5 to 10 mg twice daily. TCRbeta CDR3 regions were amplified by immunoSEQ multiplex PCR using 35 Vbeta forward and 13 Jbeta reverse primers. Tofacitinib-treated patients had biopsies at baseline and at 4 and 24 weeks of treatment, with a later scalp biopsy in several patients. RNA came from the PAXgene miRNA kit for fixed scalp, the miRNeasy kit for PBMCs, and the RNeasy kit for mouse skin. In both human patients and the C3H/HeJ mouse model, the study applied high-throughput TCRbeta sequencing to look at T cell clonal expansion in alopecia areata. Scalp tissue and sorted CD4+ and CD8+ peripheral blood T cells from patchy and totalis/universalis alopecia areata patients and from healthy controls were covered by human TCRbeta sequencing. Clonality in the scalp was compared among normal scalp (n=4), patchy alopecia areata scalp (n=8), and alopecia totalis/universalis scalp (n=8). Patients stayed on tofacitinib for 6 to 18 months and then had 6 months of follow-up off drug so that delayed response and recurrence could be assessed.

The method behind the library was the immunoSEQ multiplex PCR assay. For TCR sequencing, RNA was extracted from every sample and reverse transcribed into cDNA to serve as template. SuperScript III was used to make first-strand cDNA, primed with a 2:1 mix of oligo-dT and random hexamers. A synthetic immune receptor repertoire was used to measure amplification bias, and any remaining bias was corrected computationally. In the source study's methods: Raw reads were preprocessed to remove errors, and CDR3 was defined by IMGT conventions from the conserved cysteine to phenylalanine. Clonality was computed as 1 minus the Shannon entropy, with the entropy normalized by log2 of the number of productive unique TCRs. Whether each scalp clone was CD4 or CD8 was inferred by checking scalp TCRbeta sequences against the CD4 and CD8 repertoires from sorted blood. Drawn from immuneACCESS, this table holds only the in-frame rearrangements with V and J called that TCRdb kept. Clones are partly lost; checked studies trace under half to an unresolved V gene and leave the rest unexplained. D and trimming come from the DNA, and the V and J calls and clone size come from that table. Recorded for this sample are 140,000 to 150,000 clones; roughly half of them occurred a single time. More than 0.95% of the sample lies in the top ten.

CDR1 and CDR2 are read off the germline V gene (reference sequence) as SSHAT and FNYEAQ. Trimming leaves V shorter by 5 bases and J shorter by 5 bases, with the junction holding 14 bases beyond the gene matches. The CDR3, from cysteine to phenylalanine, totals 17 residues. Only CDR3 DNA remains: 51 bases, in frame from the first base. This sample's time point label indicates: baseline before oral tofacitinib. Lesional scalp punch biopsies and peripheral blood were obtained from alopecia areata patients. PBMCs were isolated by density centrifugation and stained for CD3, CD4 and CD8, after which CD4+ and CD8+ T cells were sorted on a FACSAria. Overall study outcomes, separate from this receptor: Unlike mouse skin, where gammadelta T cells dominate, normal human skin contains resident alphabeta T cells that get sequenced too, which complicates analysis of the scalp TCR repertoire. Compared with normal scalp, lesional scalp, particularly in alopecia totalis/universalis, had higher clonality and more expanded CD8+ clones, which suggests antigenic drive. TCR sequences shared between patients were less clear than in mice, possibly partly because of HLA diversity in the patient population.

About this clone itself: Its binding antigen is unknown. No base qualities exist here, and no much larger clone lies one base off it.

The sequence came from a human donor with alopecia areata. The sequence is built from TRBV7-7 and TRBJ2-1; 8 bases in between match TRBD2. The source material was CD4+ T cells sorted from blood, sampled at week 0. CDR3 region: CASSRFASSGPNNEQFF. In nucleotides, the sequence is TGTGCCAGCAGCCGCTTTGCTTCTAGCGGGCCAAACAATGAGCAGTTCTTC.